What follows are 11 T cell receptor beta chains derived from one specimen sequenced in a study of vaccination and CD4 T cells after COVID-19. As to treatment: roughly 10-day PBMC culture with coronavirus spike peptide pools or control peptides (ViraFEST assay). Sequence data for DNA of cultured CD4+ T cells were generated by the Oncomine TCR Beta short-read assay. One entry per CDR3 protein, called by TCRdb with MiXCR from the PCR reads. The table has about 25,000 distinct CDR3 sequences, roughly 44% seen once. For these TCRs, the target antigens are not known. Sample: CD4+ T cells from blood, cultured in vitro. Receptors originate from a human donor who had recovered from COVID-19.

This clonotype came up a few times. This rearrangement joins TRBV5-1 to TRBJ2-5, with D perhaps matching TRBD1 or TRBD2 (5 bases each). The germline CDR1 and CDR2 sequences are SGHRS and YFSETQ. This CDR3 has 16 residues. V was pared by 4 bases and J by 1 base, with 17 bases between. CDR3 sequence (DNA): TGCGCCAGCAGCCCGGGGTCGGTGGGGCTCCAAGAGACCCAGTACTTC. Amino acid sequence: CASSPGSVGLQETQYF. Full variable domain (missing parts from reference TRBV5-1 and TRBJ2-5): KAGVTQTPRYLIKTRGQQVTLSCSPISGHRSVSWYQQTPGQGLQFLFEYFSETQRNKGNFPGRFSGRQFSNSRSEMNVSTLELGDSALYLCASSPGSVGLQETQYFGPGTRLLVL.

The V gene is TRBV19, the J gene TRBJ2-1, with 11 nucleotides matching TRBD1. Germline lookup yields CDR1 LNHDA and CDR2 SQIVND (reference sequence). This CDR3 has 14 residues. With V trimmed by 10 bases and J by 9 bases, 11 bases remained unmatched. CDR3: CATRRTGGEGEQFF. In DNA form, the CDR3 reads TGTGCCACCAGACGGACAGGGGGCGAGGGTGAGCAGTTCTTC.

V usage is TRBV7-6 and J usage is TRBJ2-1; perhaps TRBD2 as D (5 bases). The CDR3 spans 15 residues. Germline assignment: CDR1 SGHVS and CDR2 FNYEAQ. Trimming stripped 2 bases from V and 6 bases from J, with 14 bases between. This CDR3 reads CASSLRPQEANEQFF. CDR3 nucleotides: TGTGCCAGCAGCTTACGTCCCCAGGAGGCCAATGAGCAGTTCTTC.

The chain has TRBV5-1 and TRBJ2-5, with a weak D call TRBD2 (6 bases). Germline CDR1 SGHRS, CDR2 YFSETQ. Trimming left V 2 bases short and J 5 bases short, with 13 bases between. The CDR3 has 14 residues. The CDR3 DNA follows: TGCGCCAGCAGCTTCGGGGGAGCAAGCGAGACCCAGTACTTC. Translation: CASSFGGASETQYF.

This clonotype turned up a few times. No DNA is shown, since the ends of the CDR3 on it are uncertain; the CDR3 is the one TCRdb lists. The chain joins TRBV21-1 to TRBJ2-7; the tabulated D call, TRBD1, remains unverified against the DNA. TRBV21-1 is deemed a pseudogene. The CDR3 has 15 residues if both end residues are counted. The CDR3 spells CASSKVASGTDEQYF.

The chain is built from TRBV12-3 or TRBV12-4 and TRBJ1-2; tentatively, D is TRBD1 (5 bases). The CDR3 covers 14 residues. Trimming removed 3 bases at V and 1 base at J, with 9 bases between. The DNA for the CDR3 is TGTGCCAGCAGTTTTGGTCAGGGTAACTATGGCTACACCTTC. It codes for CASSFGQGNYGYTF.

The V and J genes are TRBV4-2 and TRBJ2-7; a possible D gene is TRBD1 (5 bases). This CDR3 has 15 residues. Deletions cut 0 bases from V and 3 bases from J, with 12 bases between. CDR1 LGHNA and CDR2 YNFKEQ come from the germline V gene. CDR3 coding DNA: TGTGCCAGCAGCCAAGATGGGGCTGGTCGCTACGAGCAGTACTTC. Encoded protein: CASSQDGAGRYEQYF.

The sample holds a few counts of this clonotype. The genes are TRBV5-1 and TRBJ1-1, with D perhaps matching TRBD1 (5 bases). Between the trimmed V and J ends, which lost 2 bases and 6 bases, there was a span of 14 bases. This CDR3 has 14 residues. Germline loops: CDR1 SGHRS, CDR2 YFSETQ. The CDR3: CASSFGGAGAEAFF. For the CDR3, the DNA is TGCGCCAGCAGCTTCGGAGGGGCCGGCGCTGAAGCTTTCTTT.

The chain recombines TRBV28 with TRBJ1-5, with D possibly TRBD1 on 5 matching bases. This CDR3 has 13 amino acids. Trimming removed 7 bases from V and 7 bases from J, with 14 bases in between. Germline V gene sequence: CDR1 MDHEN, CDR2 SYDVKM. The CDR3, as DNA: TGTGCCAGCACGTGGTCGGGGACCCAGCCCCAGCATTTT. This gives the protein CASTWSGTQPQHF.

The gene calls are TRBV19 and TRBJ2-2; D may be TRBD1 (6 bases). The ends were cut back, 4 bases at V and 5 bases at J, with 11 bases in the middle. CDR1 and CDR2 from the germline V gene are LNHDA and SQIVND (reference sequence). This CDR3 has 14 residues. The CDR3 here is CASSKEGVTGELFF. The CDR3 bases are TGTGCCAGTAGTAAAGAGGGGGTAACCGGGGAGCTGTTTTTT.

DNA for the CDR3: TGTGCCAGCAGTCCCTCACGGACAGGAGACAATCAGCCCCAGCATTTT. Protein: CASSPSRTGDNQPQHF. The V gene is TRBV6-1, the J gene TRBJ1-5, with 7 bases aligning to TRBD1. V dropped 5 bases and J dropped 3; count of bases not matched to a gene: 10. Germline CDR1 and CDR2: MNHNS and SASEGT. This CDR3 comprises 16 residues.